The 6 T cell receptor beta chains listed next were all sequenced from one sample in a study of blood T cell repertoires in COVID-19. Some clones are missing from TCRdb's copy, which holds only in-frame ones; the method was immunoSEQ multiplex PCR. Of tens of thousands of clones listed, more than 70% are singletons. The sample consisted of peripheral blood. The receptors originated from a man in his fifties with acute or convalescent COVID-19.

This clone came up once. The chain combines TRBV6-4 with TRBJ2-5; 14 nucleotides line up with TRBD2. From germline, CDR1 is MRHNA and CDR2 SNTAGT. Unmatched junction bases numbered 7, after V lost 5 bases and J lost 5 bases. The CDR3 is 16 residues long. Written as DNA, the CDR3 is TGTGCCAGCAGTCCGGGACTAGCGGGAGCTCGGGAGACCCAGTACTTC. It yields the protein CASSPGLAGARETQYF.

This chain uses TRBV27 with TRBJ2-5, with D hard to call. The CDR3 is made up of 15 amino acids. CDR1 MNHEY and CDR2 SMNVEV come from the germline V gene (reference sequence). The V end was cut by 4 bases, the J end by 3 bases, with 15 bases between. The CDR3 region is CASSYRPRLKETQYF. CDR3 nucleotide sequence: TGTGCCAGCAGTTACCGCCCCCGACTGAAAGAGACCCAGTACTTC.

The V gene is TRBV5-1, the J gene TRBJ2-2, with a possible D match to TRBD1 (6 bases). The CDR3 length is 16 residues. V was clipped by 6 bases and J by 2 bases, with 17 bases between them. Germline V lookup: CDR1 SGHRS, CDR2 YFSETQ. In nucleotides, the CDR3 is TGCGCCAGCATTGCCCTCCCCGGGACAAACACCGGGGAGCTGTTTTTT. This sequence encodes CASIALPGTNTGELFF.

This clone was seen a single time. The CDR3 spells CAARGAGDDWDTEAFF. The CDR3 nucleotides read TGCGCCGCCAGAGGAGCGGGTGATGATTGGGACACTGAAGCTTTCTTT. The chain recombines TRBV4-1 with TRBJ1-1; D not certain. The CDR3 totals 16 residues. CDR1 MGHRA and CDR2 YSYEKL come from the germline V gene. V lost 11 bases, J lost 3 bases, and 25 bases lay in between.

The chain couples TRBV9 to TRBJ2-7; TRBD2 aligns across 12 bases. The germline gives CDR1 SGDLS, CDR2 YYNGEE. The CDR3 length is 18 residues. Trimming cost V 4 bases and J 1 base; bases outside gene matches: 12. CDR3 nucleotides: TGTGCCAGCAGCACACACCCAAGCGGACTAGCGGGATCCTACGAGCAGTACTTC. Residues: CASSTHPSGLAGSYEQYF.

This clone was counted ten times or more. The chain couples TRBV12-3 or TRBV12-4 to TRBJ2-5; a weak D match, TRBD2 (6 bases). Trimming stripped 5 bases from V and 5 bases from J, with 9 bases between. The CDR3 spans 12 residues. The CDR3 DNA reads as TGTGCCAGCAGTGCGGAGGGGGAGACCCAGTACTTC. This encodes CASSAEGETQYF.